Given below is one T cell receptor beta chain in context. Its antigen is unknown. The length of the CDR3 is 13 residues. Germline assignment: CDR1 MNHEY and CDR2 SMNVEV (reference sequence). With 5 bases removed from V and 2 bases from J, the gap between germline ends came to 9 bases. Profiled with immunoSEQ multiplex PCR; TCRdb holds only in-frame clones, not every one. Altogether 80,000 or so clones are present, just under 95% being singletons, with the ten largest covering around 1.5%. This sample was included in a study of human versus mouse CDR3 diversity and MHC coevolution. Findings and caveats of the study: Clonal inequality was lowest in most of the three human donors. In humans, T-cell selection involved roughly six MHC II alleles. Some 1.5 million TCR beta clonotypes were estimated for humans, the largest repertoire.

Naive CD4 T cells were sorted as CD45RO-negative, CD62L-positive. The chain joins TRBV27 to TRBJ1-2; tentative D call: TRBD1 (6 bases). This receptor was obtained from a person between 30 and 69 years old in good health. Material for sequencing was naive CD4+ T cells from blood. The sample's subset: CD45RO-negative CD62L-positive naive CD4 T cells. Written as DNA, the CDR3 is TGTGCCAGCAGTACCGGACAGAACTATGGCTACACCTTC. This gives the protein CASSTGQNYGYTF.